The clone carrying this TCR beta chain was counted only a few times. Its antigen is as yet unknown. Samples came from axillary lymph nodes draining the breast cancer. This specimen belongs to a study of breast tumors, draining lymph nodes, adjacent tissues. Study results and caveats: Luminal-like breast cancer showed significantly greater tumor-nontumor repertoire similarity than basal-like breast cancer did. Tumors had less TCR diversity than lymph nodes, more than nontumor tissue. Most tumor T cells seemingly derive from lymph node, then expand in tumor.

Trimming took off 4 bases at V and 4 bases at J, with 10 bases between the two ends. Looked up from germline, CDR1 is MNHNY and CDR2 is SVGAGI (reference sequence). The CDR3 is 13 residues long. Via MiXCR, TCRdb re-called the multiplex PCR reads, giving one row per CDR3 protein. This table holds approximately 180,000 distinct CDR3 sequences, around 33% found once. This chain connects TRBV6-6 to TRBJ1-2; D is possibly TRBD1 (6 bases). Specimen: axillary lymph node tissue. This TCR was sampled from a female donor with breast cancer. Some clones in this sample may be carry-over from other donors' samples. The DNA of the CDR3 is TGTGCCAGCAGTTCCGGACAGTTCTATGGCTACACCTTC. Translating gives CASSSGQFYGYTF.